This TCR beta chain comes out of a study of T-cell reconstitution after alpha-beta-depleted transplantation in children. General observations from the study: Most T-cell counts and diversity one year after the transplant came from T cells that were newly produced. It was reported that alpha-beta T cells came from several hundred expanded graft clones (about two months after transplant).

Remarks on this clonotype: What it recognizes is unknown.

Unique molecular identifiers were incorporated during preparation of the TCRbeta library. MiXCR, applied by TCRdb to the PCR reads, yields one record per CDR3 protein. In the table there are around 670,000 distinct CDR3 sequences, under 15% of which are singletons. The CDR3 spans 14 residues. V was clipped by 2 bases and J by 4 bases, with 10 bases between them. Germline assignment: CDR1 MNHEY and CDR2 SVGAGI. The J gene is TRBJ2-3, the V gene TRBV6-5, with no clear D. This TCR was sampled from a girl aged 2 to 10 with congenital amegakaryocytic thrombocytopenia, due to receive a stem cell transplant. Sequencing was performed on PBMCs, taken before TCRalphabeta/CD19-depleted stem cell transplant. This CDR3 reads CASSYVAGADTQYF. The DNA for the CDR3 is TGTGCCAGCAGTTACGTCGCTGGGGCAGATACGCAGTATTTT.